The present TCR beta chain was sequenced within a study of T-cell memory formation after mild COVID-19. Whole-study context: Across donors, TCR clusters were largely donor specific. Study results and caveats: Chiefly within CM and EM were the contracting CD4+ clones; CD8+ ones were within EMRA. Pre-infection memory contained some responding clones, which suggested that cross-reactive memory had joined. Whereas later expanders leaned CD4+, clones contracting day 15 to 85 showed a balanced CD4/CD8 makeup.

In this sample, this clonotype turned up a few times. The target antigen is unknown. The ends were cut back, 8 bases at V and 5 bases at J, with 6 bases in the middle. The length of the CDR3 is 9 residues. Germline values: CDR1 SQVTM, CDR2 ANQGSEA. TCRdb called the 5' RACE reads again in MiXCR, with one record for every CDR3 protein. The sample lists some 190,000 distinct CDR3 sequences; approximately 16% were seen once. Input material: PBMCs or a T cell subset sorted from them (not recorded which). The TCR was taken from an adult woman who had mild COVID-19 (a few samples of this study predate the infection). Cell type and time point are not known. The chain combines TRBV29-1 with TRBJ1-2; no clear D gene. CDR3 residues: CSLGYGYTF. CDR3 DNA sequence: TGCAGCCTGGGTTATGGCTACACCTTC.